The sequence of this T cell receptor beta chain was determined in a study of T-cell memory formation after mild COVID-19 (dated by TCRdb to the early 2020s). In terms of the full investigation: TCR sequence clusters from the two donors were largely donor specific. In a couple of donors, T-cell clones that expanded and contracted after mild COVID-19 were followed by sequencing TCRalpha and TCRbeta repertoires longitudinally. The cohort comprised two young, previously healthy adult volunteers, one female and one male.

The germline V gene (reference sequence) provides CDR1 LNHNV and CDR2 YYDKDF. The CDR3 has 14 amino acids, counting the end cysteine and phenylalanine. Only CDR3 DNA remains: 42 bases, in frame from the first base. Between the V and J ends, shortened by 0 bases and 5 bases respectively, the junction contains 10 bases. The paper as a whole reports these results and caveats: The study included only a couple of mild cases, and larger cohorts that include severe cases with pre-infection samples were judged to be necessary. Clones that contracted from day 15 to 85 showed balanced CD4/CD8 phenotypes, whereas a second wave of clones that expanded from day 15 to 37 leaned towards CD4+. Some responding clones were detected in pre-infection memory, which suggested that pre-existing cross-reactive memory T cells had joined the SARS-CoV-2 response. Contracting CD4+ clones were located mainly in the CM and EM memory subsets, whereas CD8+ clones were found to be enriched in EMRA. Whether the second-wave clones peaking on day 37 were SARS-CoV-2 specific was not confirmed.

PBMCs were isolated by Ficoll-Paque density gradient centrifugation. The sequencer listed for this sample is Illumina NovaSeq 6000. cDNA libraries for TCRalpha and TCRbeta were prepared by 5'RACE using constant-segment primers, with sample barcodes and unique molecular identifiers added. Trizol reagent was used to extract RNA from every sample. Libraries were amplified in two PCR steps, with a second sample barcode and Illumina TruSeq adapters added in the second step. The libraries were sequenced on an Illumina NovaSeq using 2 x 150 bp paired-end reads. Per the authors' processing: Reads were demultiplexed and collapsed into UMI-guided consensus sequences with migec v1.2.7. Using mixcr v2.1.11, UMI consensuses were aligned to TRA and TRB V and J templates and then assembled into clonotypes. Clonotypes were classified as expanded or contracted when called significant by both edgeR and NoisET, with noise models trained on biological replicates. For edgeR calls, a false discovery rate-adjusted p below 0.01 and a log2 fold-change threshold of 1 were applied. PCA with hierarchical clustering of max-normalized trajectories of the 1000 most abundant clonotypes was used as exploratory dynamics analysis. Separately sequenced CD4+ and CD8+ repertoires were used to assign the CD4 or CD8 phenotype of responding clones. Through fastp at Q25 and MiXCR, TCRdb rebuilt clones from the public reads, retaining in-frame beta chains. All rows with the same CDR3 protein become a single entry with the most common DNA and genes. In this record, the V and J calls reflect TCRdb's handling and not the investigators' own analysis. This sample has a few hundred thousand distinct CDR3 sequences in its table, and more than 15% of those were observed once. The leading ten clones occupy about 20% of the sample.

There are a few counts of this clonotype. Its antigen is unknown. Per-base quality was not reported, and no clone a single base away is much larger than it. The sequence came from a man aged 18 to 30 who had mild COVID-19 (a few samples of this study predate the infection). The sample titles of this study are shuffled in the database, so cell type and time point are left out; the donor was told from shared clones. The sample was PBMCs or a T cell subset sorted from them (not recorded which). The receptor chain draws on TRBV15 and TRBJ2-5; possibly the D gene is TRBD1, per 5 matching bases. The DNA sequence is as follows: TGTGCCACCAGCAGAGATCAGGGTTGGGAGACCCAGTACTTC. Translation gives CATSRDQGWETQYF.